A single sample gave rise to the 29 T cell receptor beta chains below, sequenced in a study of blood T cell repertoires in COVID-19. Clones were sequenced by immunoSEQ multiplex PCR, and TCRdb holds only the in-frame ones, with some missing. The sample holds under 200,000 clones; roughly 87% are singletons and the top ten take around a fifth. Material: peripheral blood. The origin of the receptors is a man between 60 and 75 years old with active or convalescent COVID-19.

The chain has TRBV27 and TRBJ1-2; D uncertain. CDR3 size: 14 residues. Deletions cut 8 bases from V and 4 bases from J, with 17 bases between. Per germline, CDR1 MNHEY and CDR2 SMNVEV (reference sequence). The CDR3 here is CASSPRLASYGYTF. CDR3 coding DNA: TGTGCCAGCTCTCCGAGGTTGGCGAGCTATGGCTACACCTTC.

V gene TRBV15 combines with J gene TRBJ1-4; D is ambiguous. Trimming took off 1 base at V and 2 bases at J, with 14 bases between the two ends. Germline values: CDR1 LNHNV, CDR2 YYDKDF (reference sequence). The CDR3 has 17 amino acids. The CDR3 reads CATSRVRGAATNEKLFF. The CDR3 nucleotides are TGTGCCACCAGCAGAGTTCGGGGTGCGGCGACTAATGAAAAACTGTTTTTT. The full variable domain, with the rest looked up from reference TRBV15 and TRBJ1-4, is DAMVIQNPRYQVTQFGKPVTLSCSQTLNHNVMYWYQQKSSQAPKLLFHYYDKDFNNEADTPDNFQSRRPNTSFCFLDIRSPGLGDTAMYLCATSRVRGAATNEKLFFGSGTQLSVL.

This CDR3 is CASRQQGAGNTIYF. DNA of the CDR3: TGCGCCAGCAGACAACAGGGGGCTGGAAACACCATATATTTT. The chain carries TRBV5-1 and TRBJ1-3; TRBD1 matches 8 bases. Trimming took 5 bases from V and 2 from J; bases not matched to a gene: 3. From germline, CDR1 is SGHRS and CDR2 YFSETQ. This CDR3 is built from 14 residues.

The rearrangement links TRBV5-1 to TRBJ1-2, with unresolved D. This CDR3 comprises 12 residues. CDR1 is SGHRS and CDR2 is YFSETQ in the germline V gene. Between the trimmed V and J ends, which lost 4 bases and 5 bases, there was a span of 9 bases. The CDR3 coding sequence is TGCGCCAGCAGCCCAGAGAGGTATGGCTACACCTTC. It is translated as CASSPERYGYTF. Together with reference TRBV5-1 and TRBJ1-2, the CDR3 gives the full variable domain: KAGVTQTPRYLIKTRGQQVTLSCSPISGHRSVSWYQQTPGQGLQFLFEYFSETQRNKGNFPGRFSGRQFSNSRSEMNVSTLELGDSALYLCASSPERYGYTFGSGTRLTVV.

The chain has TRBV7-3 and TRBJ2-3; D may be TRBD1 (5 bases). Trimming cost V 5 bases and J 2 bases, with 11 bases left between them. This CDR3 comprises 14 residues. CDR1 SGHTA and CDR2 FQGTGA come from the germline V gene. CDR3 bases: TGTGCCAGCAGCCCCCGACAGTCCACAGATACGCAGTATTTT. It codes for CASSPRQSTDTQYF.

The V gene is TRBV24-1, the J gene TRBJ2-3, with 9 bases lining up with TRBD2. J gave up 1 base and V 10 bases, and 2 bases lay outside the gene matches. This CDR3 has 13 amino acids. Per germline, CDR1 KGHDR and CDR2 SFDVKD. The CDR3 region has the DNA TGTGCCACGCGGGGGGGAGGCACAGATACGCAGTATTTT. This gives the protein CATRGGGTDTQYF.

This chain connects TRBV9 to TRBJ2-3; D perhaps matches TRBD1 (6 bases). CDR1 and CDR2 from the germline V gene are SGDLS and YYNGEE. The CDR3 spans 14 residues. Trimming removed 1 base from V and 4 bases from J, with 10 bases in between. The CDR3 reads CASSVYQGSDTQYF. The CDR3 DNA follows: TGTGCCAGCAGCGTATATCAGGGGTCAGATACGCAGTATTTT. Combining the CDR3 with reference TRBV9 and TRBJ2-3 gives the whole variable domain DSGVTQTPKHLITATGQRVTLRCSPRSGDLSVYWYQQSLDQGLQFLIQYYNGEERAKGNILERFSAQQFPDLHSELNLSSLELGDSALYFCASSVYQGSDTQYFGPGTRLTVL.

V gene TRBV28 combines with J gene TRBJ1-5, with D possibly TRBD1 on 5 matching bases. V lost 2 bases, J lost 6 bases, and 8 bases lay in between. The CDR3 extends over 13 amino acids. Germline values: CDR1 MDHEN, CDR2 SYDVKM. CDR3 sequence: CASSLGQGQPQHF. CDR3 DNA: TGTGCCAGCAGTTTAGGGCAGGGTCAGCCCCAGCATTTT.

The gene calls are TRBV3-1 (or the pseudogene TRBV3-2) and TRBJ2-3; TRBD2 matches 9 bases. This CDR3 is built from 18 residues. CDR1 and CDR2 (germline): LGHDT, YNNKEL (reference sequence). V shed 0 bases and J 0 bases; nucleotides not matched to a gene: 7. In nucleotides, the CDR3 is TGTGCCAGCAGCCAAGATTGGGCTAGCGGGGCAAGCACAGATACGCAGTATTTT. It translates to CASSQDWASGASTDTQYF.

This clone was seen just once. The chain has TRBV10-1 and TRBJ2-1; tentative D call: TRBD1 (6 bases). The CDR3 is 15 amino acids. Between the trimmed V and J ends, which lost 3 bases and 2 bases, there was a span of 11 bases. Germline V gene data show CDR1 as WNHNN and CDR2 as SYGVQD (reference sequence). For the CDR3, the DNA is TGCGCCAGCAGTGAAAGAGGGGGAGCCTACAATGAGCAGTTCTTC. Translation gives CASSERGGAYNEQFF.

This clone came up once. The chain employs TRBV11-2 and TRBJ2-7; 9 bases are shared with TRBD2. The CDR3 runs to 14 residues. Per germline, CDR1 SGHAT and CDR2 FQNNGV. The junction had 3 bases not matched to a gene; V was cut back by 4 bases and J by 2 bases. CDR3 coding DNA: TGTGCCAGCAGCTGGACTAGCGAGACCTACGAGCAGTACTTC. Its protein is CASSWTSETYEQYF.

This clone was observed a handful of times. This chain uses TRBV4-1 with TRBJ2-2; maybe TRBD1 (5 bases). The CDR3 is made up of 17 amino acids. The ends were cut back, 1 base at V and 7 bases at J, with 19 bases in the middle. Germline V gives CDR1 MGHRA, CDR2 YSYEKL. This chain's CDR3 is CASSQAQGPQTGGELFF. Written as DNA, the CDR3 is TGCGCCAGCAGCCAAGCGCAGGGCCCCCAAACGGGCGGGGAGCTGTTTTTT.

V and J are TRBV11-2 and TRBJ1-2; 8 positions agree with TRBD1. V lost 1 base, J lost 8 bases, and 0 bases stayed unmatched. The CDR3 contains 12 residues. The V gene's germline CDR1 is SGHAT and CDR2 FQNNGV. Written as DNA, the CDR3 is TGTGCCAGCAGCTTAGGGGACAGGGGCTACACCTTC. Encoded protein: CASSLGDRGYTF.

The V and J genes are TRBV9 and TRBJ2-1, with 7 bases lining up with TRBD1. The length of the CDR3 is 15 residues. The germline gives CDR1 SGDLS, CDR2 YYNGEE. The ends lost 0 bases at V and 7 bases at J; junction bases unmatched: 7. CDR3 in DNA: TGTGCCAGCAGCGTAGATCACAGGGGCGGGAATGAGCAGTTCTTC. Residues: CASSVDHRGGNEQFF.

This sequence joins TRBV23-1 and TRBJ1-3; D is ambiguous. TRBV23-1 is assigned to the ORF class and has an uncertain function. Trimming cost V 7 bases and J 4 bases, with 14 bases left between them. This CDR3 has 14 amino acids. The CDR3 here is CASIQAGRGNTIYF. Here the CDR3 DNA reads TGCGCCAGCATCCAGGCGGGGAGAGGAAACACCATATATTTT.

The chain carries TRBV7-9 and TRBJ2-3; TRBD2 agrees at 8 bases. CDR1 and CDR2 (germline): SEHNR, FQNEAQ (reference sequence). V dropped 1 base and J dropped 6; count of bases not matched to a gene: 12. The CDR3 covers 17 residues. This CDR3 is CASSLVTLLAVVDTQYF. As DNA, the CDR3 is TGTGCCAGCAGCTTAGTAACACTACTAGCGGTAGTTGATACGCAGTATTTT.

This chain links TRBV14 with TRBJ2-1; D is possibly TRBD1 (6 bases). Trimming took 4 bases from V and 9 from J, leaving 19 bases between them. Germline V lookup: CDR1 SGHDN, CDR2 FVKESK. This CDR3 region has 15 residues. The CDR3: CASSLQGPGVGEQFF. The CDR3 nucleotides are TGTGCCAGCAGCCTACAGGGACCCGGGGTAGGTGAGCAGTTCTTC.

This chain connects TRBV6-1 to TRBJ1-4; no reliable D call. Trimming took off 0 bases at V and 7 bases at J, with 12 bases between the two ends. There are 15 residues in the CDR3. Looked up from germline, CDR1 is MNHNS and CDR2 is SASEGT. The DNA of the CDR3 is TGTGCCAGCAGTGAAGCGCGGGGAATTGGTGAAAAACTGTTTTTT. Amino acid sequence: CASSEARGIGEKLFF.

The CDR3 nucleotides are TGCGCCAGCAAAAGAGGAATCCAGGGGCTAACCGGTGGTGGCTACACCTTC. Translation gives CASKRGIQGLTGGGYTF. The chain carries TRBV5-1 and TRBJ1-2; perhaps TRBD1 as D (6 bases). Germline lookup yields CDR1 SGHRS and CDR2 YFSETQ. This CDR3 is built from 17 residues. V was clipped by 6 bases and J by 7 bases, with 28 bases between them.

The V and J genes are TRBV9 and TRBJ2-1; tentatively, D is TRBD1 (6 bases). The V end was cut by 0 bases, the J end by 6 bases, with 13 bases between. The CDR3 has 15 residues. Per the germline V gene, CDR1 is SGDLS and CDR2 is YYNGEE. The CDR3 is CASSVAGAGINEQFF. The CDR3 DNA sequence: TGTGCCAGCAGCGTAGCAGGGGCAGGGATCAATGAGCAGTTCTTC.

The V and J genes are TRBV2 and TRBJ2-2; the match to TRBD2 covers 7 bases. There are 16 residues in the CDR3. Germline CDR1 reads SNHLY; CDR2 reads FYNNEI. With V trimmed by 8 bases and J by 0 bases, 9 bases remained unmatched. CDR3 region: CASYRIRGANTGELFF. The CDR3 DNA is TGTGCCAGCTATAGGATTCGGGGGGCGAACACCGGGGAGCTGTTTTTT.

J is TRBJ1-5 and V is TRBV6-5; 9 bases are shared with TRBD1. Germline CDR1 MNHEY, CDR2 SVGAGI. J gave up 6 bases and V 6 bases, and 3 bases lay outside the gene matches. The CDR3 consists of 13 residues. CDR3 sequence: CASSGQGTQPQHF. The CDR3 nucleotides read TGTGCCAGCAGCGGACAGGGGACTCAGCCCCAGCATTTT.

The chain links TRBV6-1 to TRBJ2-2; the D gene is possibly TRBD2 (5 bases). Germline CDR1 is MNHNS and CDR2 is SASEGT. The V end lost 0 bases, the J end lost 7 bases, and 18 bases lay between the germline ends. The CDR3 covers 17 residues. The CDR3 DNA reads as TGTGCCAGCAGTGAAGCGCTCCCCCTCCGAGGGAGCGGGGAGCTGTTTTTT. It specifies CASSEALPLRGSGELFF.

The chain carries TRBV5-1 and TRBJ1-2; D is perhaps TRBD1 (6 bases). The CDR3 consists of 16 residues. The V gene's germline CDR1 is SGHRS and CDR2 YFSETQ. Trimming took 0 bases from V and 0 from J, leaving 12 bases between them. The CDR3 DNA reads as TGCGCCAGCAGCTTGGGGGCGGACAGTTCTAACTATGGCTACACCTTC. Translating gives CASSLGADSSNYGYTF.

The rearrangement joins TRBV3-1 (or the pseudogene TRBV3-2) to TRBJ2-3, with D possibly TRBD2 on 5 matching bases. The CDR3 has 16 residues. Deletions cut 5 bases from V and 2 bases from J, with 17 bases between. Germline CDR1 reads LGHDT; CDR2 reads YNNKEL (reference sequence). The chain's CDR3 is CASSTHMSSDTDTQYF. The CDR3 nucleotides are TGTGCCAGCAGCACGCATATGAGTAGCGACACAGATACGCAGTATTTT.

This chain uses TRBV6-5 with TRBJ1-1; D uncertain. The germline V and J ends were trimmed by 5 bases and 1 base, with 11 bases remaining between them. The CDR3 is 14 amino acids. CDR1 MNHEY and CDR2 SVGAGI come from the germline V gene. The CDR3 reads CASSRTVRNTEAFF. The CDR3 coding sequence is TGTGCCAGCAGTCGAACCGTCAGGAACACTGAAGCTTTCTTT.

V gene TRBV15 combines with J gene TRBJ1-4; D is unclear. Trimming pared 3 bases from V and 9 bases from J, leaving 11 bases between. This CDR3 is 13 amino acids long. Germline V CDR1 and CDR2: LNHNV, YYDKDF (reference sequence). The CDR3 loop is CATSRVELQKLFF. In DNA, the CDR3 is TGTGCCACCAGCAGGGTCGAGCTCCAAAAACTGTTTTTT.

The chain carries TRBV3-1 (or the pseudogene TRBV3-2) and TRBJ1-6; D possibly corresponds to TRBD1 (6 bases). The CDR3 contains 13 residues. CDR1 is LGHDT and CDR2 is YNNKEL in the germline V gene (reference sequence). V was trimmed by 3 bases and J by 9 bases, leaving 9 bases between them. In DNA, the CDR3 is TGTGCCAGCAGCCAGGGCAGGGGTTCACCCCTCCACTTT. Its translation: CASSQGRGSPLHF.

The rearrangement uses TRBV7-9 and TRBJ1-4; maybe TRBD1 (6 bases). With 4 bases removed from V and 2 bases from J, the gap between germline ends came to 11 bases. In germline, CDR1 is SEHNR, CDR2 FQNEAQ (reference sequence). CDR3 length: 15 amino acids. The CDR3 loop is CASSSRQETNEKLFF. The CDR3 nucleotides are TGTGCCAGCAGCTCCCGACAGGAGACTAATGAAAAACTGTTTTTT.